One and the same sample provided the 27 T cell receptor beta chains below, sequenced in a study of regulatory T cells in long-lasting Graves disease listed by TCRdb under 2021. Explained via the paper, the time point label denotes: newly diagnosed GD, antithyroid drugs for less than 3 months. RNA was extracted from PBMCs in TRIzol for both TCR sequencing and RNA sequencing. The protocol used for the library was multiplex PCR. TCRdb records Illumina HiSeq 4000 as the sequencer. iRepertoire HTBI primers and Arm-PCR amplification of CDR3 regions were used to construct TCR beta libraries. The raw public reads went through TCRdb reprocessing: fastp at Q25, MiXCR clone calling, in-frame beta chains kept. Under each unique CDR3 protein, matching rows form one entry showing the most common genes and DNA. This sample gives about 400,000 distinct CDR3 sequences in total; around 15% of them show up just once. The ten largest account for just over 20% of the sample.

These data also featured in a second study, about T cells in Graves' hyperthyroidism and ophthalmopathy.

Here the sequenced sample was peripheral blood mononuclear cells (PBMCs), taken at new diagnosis, from a patient treated with antithyroid drugs. Receptors were obtained from a woman aged 18-30 years with Graves disease. Donor details come from another sample of the same person, matched by shared clones.

This clonotype came up many times. This chain joins TRBV7-8 and TRBJ2-1, with a weak D call TRBD2 (6 bases). V shed 3 bases and J shed 6 bases, with 18 bases lying between them. The CDR3 totals 16 residues. CDR1 SGHVS and CDR2 FQNEAQ come from the germline V gene. The CDR3 nucleotides are TGTGCCAGCAGCTTCGGGAGTCAAGCTGGGCGCAATGAGCAGTTCTTC. Its translation: CASSFGSQAGRNEQFF.

This clonotype was counted many times. The CDR3 DNA is TGTGCCAGCAGCTTCTCTGGTCGGGAGACCCAGTACTTC. As protein: CASSFSGRETQYF. J is TRBJ2-5 and V is TRBV7-3; D remains ambiguous. The ends were cut back, 3 bases at V and 5 bases at J, with 10 bases in the middle. Per the germline V gene, CDR1 is SGHTA and CDR2 is FQGTGA. The CDR3 contains 13 residues.

This clonotype was seen a single time. V and J are TRBV20-1 and TRBJ2-3; 10 bases match TRBD2. Germline CDR1 is DFQATT and CDR2 is SNEGSKA (reference sequence). The V and J ends lost 0 bases and 4 bases, in that order; junction bases with no gene match: 7. This CDR3 region has 16 residues. The CDR3 sequence: CSARDLAGEWADTQYF. CDR3 DNA: TGCAGTGCTAGAGACCTAGCGGGAGAATGGGCAGATACGCAGTATTTT.

This clonotype occurred many times. This rearrangement joins TRBV5-1 to TRBJ2-7, with 13 bases that match TRBD2. J was trimmed by 6 bases and V by 4 bases; bases with no gene match: 7. Germline CDR1 is SGHRS and CDR2 is YFSETQ. This CDR3 region has 15 residues. CDR3: CASSITGTSGVEQYF. CDR3 coding DNA: TGCGCCAGCAGCATAACCGGGACTAGCGGGGTCGAGCAGTACTTC.

In its sample, this clonotype was seen many times. The rearrangement uses TRBV7-8 and TRBJ1-5, with 9 bases identical to TRBD1. Trimming removed 2 bases from V and 5 bases from J; junction bases left unmatched: 7. The CDR3 sequence is 16 residues long. CDR1 SGHVS and CDR2 FQNEAQ come from the germline V gene. CDR3 sequence reads: CASSLTRTGVDQPQHF. The CDR3 nucleotides are TGTGCCAGCAGCTTAACCCGGACAGGGGTAGATCAGCCCCAGCATTTT.

This clonotype was recorded many times. At one end the junction does not follow the germline gene, possibly because of a read error. V gene TRBV5-1 combines with J gene TRBJ2-3, with 7 bases identical to TRBD2. The CDR3 totals 15 residues. Germline loops: CDR1 SGHRS, CDR2 YFSETQ. The CDR3 spells CASSSERGYTDMQYF. DNA for the CDR3: TGCGCCAGCAGCTCCGAGCGGGGATACACAGATATGCAGTATTTT.

This clonotype was seen only a few times. The CDR3 region is CASSGSTAHQPQHF. The CDR3 DNA sequence: TGTGCCAGCAGTGGATCGACAGCCCATCAGCCCCAGCATTTT. The chain uses TRBV27 and TRBJ1-5, with TRBD1 as a possible D gene (5 bases). Between the trimmed V and J ends, which lost 5 bases and 5 bases, there was a span of 13 bases. This CDR3 contains 14 residues. Germline V gene lookup returns CDR1 MNHEY and CDR2 SMNVEV (reference sequence).

This clonotype was seen many times. The chain uses TRBV6-2 or TRBV6-3 and TRBJ1-1, with D perhaps matching TRBD1 (5 bases). This CDR3 is built from 15 residues. V lost 0 bases, J lost 0 bases, and 8 bases lay in between. The V gene's germline CDR1 is MNHEY and CDR2 SVGEGT. The CDR3 region is CASSYSAGMNTEAFF. The CDR3 coding sequence is TGTGCCAGCAGTTACTCGGCAGGGATGAACACTGAAGCTTTCTTT.

Ten or more counts support this clonotype. The chain carries TRBV2 and TRBJ1-6; TRBD1 aligns across 7 bases. The CDR3 covers 16 residues. Germline trimming cut 4 bases from V and 7 bases from J; bases unmatched to any gene: 10. Per germline, CDR1 SNHLY and CDR2 FYNNEI. In DNA form, the CDR3 reads TGTGCCAGCAGTGCCCGCCCTGGGACAGCCAATTCACCCCTCCACTTT. It encodes CASSARPGTANSPLHF.

In this sample, this clonotype turned up many times. The chain links TRBV18 to TRBJ1-2; 8 bases fit TRBD1. Germline V gene lookup returns CDR1 KGHSH and CDR2 LQKENI. This CDR3 spans 15 amino acids. V gave up 3 bases and J gave up 5 bases; unmatched junction bases: 8. The CDR3 here is CASSPRGQDLYGYTF. In DNA, the CDR3 is TGTGCCAGCTCACCGCGGGGACAGGACCTTTATGGCTACACCTTC.

This clonotype was picked up one time. This sequence joins TRBV20-1 and TRBJ2-1; 11 nucleotides agree with TRBD2. Losses at the gene ends were 4 bases for V and 6 bases for J; bases not matched to a gene: 5. CDR1 DFQATT and CDR2 SNEGSKA come from the germline V gene (reference sequence). The CDR3 has 14 amino acids. The CDR3 loop is CSAKRLAGGNEQFF. The DNA for the CDR3 is TGCAGTGCTAAACGGCTAGCGGGAGGCAATGAGCAGTTCTTC.

There are many counts of this clonotype. The chain links TRBV10-3 to TRBJ2-1; 10 nucleotides agree with TRBD2. This CDR3 spans 14 amino acids. V lost 11 bases, J lost 6 bases, and 10 bases stayed unmatched. Germline values: CDR1 ENHRY, CDR2 SYGVKD. CDR3 sequence (DNA): TGTGCCTCTCAAGGGCTAGCGGGAGTCAATGAGCAGTTCTTC. It is translated as CASQGLAGVNEQFF.

This clonotype has a handful of counts. V and J are TRBV5-1 and TRBJ1-1; D possibly corresponds to TRBD1 (5 bases). Germline-derived CDR1 and CDR2 are SGHRS and YFSETQ. The CDR3 contains 12 residues. Trimming removed 4 bases from V and 11 bases from J, with 15 bases in between. The CDR3 is CASSPGEGTAFF. In DNA, the CDR3 is TGCGCCAGCAGCCCGGGTGAGGGGACGGCTTTCTTT.

There are a few counts of this clonotype. The J gene is TRBJ1-2, the V gene TRBV28; D is perhaps TRBD1 (6 bases). CDR3 length: 14 amino acids. Germline-derived CDR1 and CDR2 are MDHEN and SYDVKM. V was shortened by 5 bases and J by 7 bases, with 17 bases between the two germline ends. In DNA, the CDR3 is TGTGCCAGCAGTAAAAGACAGGCGAGGGCTGGCTACACCTTC. Translating it yields CASSKRQARAGYTF.

This clonotype was found many times. The genes are TRBV27 and TRBJ2-7; TRBD1 is a possible D gene (6 bases). CDR1 MNHEY and CDR2 SMNVEV come from the germline V gene (reference sequence). V lost 0 bases to trimming and J lost 5 bases, with 8 bases between them. The CDR3 covers 13 residues. CDR3 sequence: CASSLSTGNEQYF. DNA for the CDR3: TGTGCCAGCAGTTTATCAACAGGGAACGAGCAGTACTTC.

In this sample, this clonotype turned up many times. This chain uses TRBV20-1 with TRBJ1-5; D is undetermined. Germline CDR1 reads DFQATT; CDR2 reads SNEGSKA (reference sequence). Trimming cost V 1 base and J 3 bases, with 7 bases left between them. This CDR3 is 13 amino acids long. CDR3 sequence reads: CSARAGSNQPQHF. The CDR3 nucleotides are TGCAGTGCTAGAGCGGGGTCCAATCAGCCCCAGCATTTT.

This clonotype was seen at least ten times. The chain uses TRBV11-2 and TRBJ2-5; possibly TRBD1 for D (6 bases). Germline V gene data show CDR1 as SGHAT and CDR2 as FQNNGV. This CDR3 spans 15 amino acids. V lost 0 bases and J lost 3, with 11 bases in between. Here the CDR3 reads CASSLDQQGKETQYF. CDR3 nucleotides: TGTGCCAGCAGCTTAGATCAGCAGGGGAAAGAGACCCAGTACTTC.

Only a few counts were recorded for this clonotype. CDR3 DNA: TGTGCCAGCAGTTTAGCTATGGATGACAGCTCCTACAATGAGCAGTTCTTC. It codes for CASSLAMDDSSYNEQFF. This chain uses TRBV12-3 or TRBV12-4 with TRBJ2-1; D might be TRBD1 (5 bases). V was shortened by 0 bases and J by 0 bases, with 12 bases between the two germline ends. This CDR3 has 17 amino acids.

This clonotype was seen a few times. This chain uses TRBV9 with TRBJ2-6; 11 nucleotides agree with TRBD1. Germline V gives CDR1 SGDLS, CDR2 YYNGEE. The CDR3 spans 18 residues. V dropped 2 bases and J dropped 2; count of bases not matched to a gene: 6. The CDR3 sequence: CASSVGTGGNPGANVLTF. DNA of the CDR3: TGTGCCAGCAGCGTTGGGACAGGGGGTAATCCTGGGGCCAACGTCCTGACTTTC.

This clonotype was found many times. The chain has TRBV28 and TRBJ2-5; D call uncertain. The CDR3 is 13 amino acids. The V end was cut by 8 bases, the J end by 1 base, with 11 bases between. Germline V gene data show CDR1 as MDHEN and CDR2 as SYDVKM. The chain's CDR3 is CASQASSQETQYF. The DNA for the CDR3 is TGTGCCAGCCAAGCCAGCAGCCAAGAGACCCAGTACTTC.

At least ten counts were recorded for this clonotype. V gene TRBV6-1 combines with J gene TRBJ2-2; the match to TRBD1 covers 8 bases. CDR3 length equals 14 residues. Germline CDR1 and CDR2: MNHNS and SASEGT. The trim removed 10 bases at V and 0 bases at J, leaving 4 bases unmatched. CDR3 region: CATRTGSNTGELFF. CDR3 sequence (DNA): TGTGCCACAAGGACAGGGTCGAACACCGGGGAGCTGTTTTTT.

In its sample, this clonotype was seen many times. V and J are TRBV7-9 and TRBJ1-2; D is perhaps TRBD1 (5 bases). Germline values: CDR1 SEHNR, CDR2 FQNEAQ (reference sequence). V lost 5 bases to trimming and J lost 8 bases, with 24 bases between them. The CDR3 runs 16 residues. CDR3 sequence reads: CASSPSGTPEKGGYTF. The CDR3 DNA follows: TGTGCCAGCAGCCCCTCCGGGACCCCTGAAAAGGGCGGCTACACCTTC.

This clonotype was observed at least ten times. The V call is TRBV20-1, the J call TRBJ1-6; TRBD1 matches at 7 bases. Germline V gene lookup returns CDR1 DFQATT and CDR2 SNEGSKA (reference sequence). There are 14 residues in the CDR3. Germline trimming cut 2 bases from V and 9 bases from J; bases unmatched to any gene: 7. DNA of the CDR3: TGCAGTGCTAGACTAGGGACAGTGGGTTCACCCCTCCACTTT. Its protein product is CSARLGTVGSPLHF.

The chain combines TRBV5-1 with TRBJ2-3, with 9 bases fitting TRBD2. Looked up from germline, CDR1 is SGHRS and CDR2 is YFSETQ. V was pared by 4 bases and J by 0 bases, with 6 bases of the junction left unmatched. The CDR3 totals 16 residues. CDR3 in amino acids: CASSSQGTSSTDTQYF. CDR3 DNA sequence: TGCGCCAGCAGCAGCCAAGGGACTAGCAGCACAGATACGCAGTATTTT.

This clonotype has at least ten counts. The gene calls are TRBV9 and TRBJ1-1, with D perhaps matching TRBD1 (5 bases). The CDR3 extends over 13 amino acids. Trimming cost V 7 bases and J 4 bases, with 14 bases left between them. Germline loops: CDR1 SGDLS, CDR2 YYNGEE. The CDR3 reads CASSQSGGTEAFF. CDR3 nucleotides: TGTGCCAGCTCCCAATCCGGGGGCACTGAAGCTTTCTTT.

This clonotype was found many times. This sequence joins TRBV24-1 and TRBJ2-2; 9 positions match TRBD1. The CDR3 is 16 residues long. Germline CDR1 is KGHDR and CDR2 is SFDVKD. The junction had 10 bases not matched to a gene; V was cut back by 7 bases and J by 5 bases. Here the CDR3 DNA reads TGTGCCACCAGCGGCACCGGGACAGGGATTACCGGGGAGCTGTTTTTT. This gives the protein CATSGTGTGITGELFF.

This clonotype was picked up a small number of times. The V and J genes are TRBV5-1 and TRBJ2-4, with D perhaps given as TRBD1 or TRBD2 (6 bases each). The V gene's germline CDR1 is SGHRS and CDR2 YFSETQ. The CDR3 is made up of 15 amino acids. V shed 3 bases and J shed 6 bases, with 16 bases lying between them. CDR3 in amino acids: CASSSNPGAGNIQYF. CDR3 in DNA: TGCGCCAGCAGCTCTAACCCGGGGGCAGGAAACATTCAGTACTTC.